This T cell receptor (beta chain) originates from a study of CD8+ T cells in alopecia areata. About the study: Tofacitinib therapy lasting 6 to 18 months was followed by 6 months off drug. For treated patients, severity scores reflected the percentage of scalp area affected. Points from the study as a whole: Baseline CD8+ expansion's link to response remains uncertain, as there was one nonresponder. Scalp and blood samples kept many expanded lesional clones throughout tofacitinib.

V lost 1 base to trimming and J lost 6 bases, with 6 bases between them. The CDR3 is 11 amino acids. CDR1 SQVTM and CDR2 ANQGSEA come from the germline V gene. Treatment defined: oral pan-JAK inhibitor, 5-10 mg twice daily. Reverse transcribed after extraction, RNA yielded cDNA as the sequencing template. Clones were sequenced by immunoSEQ multiplex PCR, and TCRdb holds only the in-frame ones, with some missing. The sample has 200,000 to 250,000 clones; 35% to 40% are singletons. In the case of this clone: As yet, its antigen is unknown.

This sequence was found in a human donor with alopecia areata. The sample in question was CD4+ T cells sorted from blood, obtained between weeks 30 and 35, from a patient treated with tofacitinib. The chain couples TRBV29-1 to TRBJ1-2, with D tentatively TRBD1 (5 bases). CDR3 sequence reads: CSVEGGDGYTF. The CDR3 DNA follows: TGCAGCGTTGAAGGGGGCGATGGCTACACCTTC. The full variable domain, rest sourced from reference TRBV29-1 and TRBJ1-2, is SAVISQKPSRDICQRGTSLTIQCQVDSQVTMMFWYRQQPGQSLTLIATANQGSEATYESGFVIDKFPISRPNLTFSTLTVSNMSPEDSSIYLCSVEGGDGYTFGSGTRLTVV.